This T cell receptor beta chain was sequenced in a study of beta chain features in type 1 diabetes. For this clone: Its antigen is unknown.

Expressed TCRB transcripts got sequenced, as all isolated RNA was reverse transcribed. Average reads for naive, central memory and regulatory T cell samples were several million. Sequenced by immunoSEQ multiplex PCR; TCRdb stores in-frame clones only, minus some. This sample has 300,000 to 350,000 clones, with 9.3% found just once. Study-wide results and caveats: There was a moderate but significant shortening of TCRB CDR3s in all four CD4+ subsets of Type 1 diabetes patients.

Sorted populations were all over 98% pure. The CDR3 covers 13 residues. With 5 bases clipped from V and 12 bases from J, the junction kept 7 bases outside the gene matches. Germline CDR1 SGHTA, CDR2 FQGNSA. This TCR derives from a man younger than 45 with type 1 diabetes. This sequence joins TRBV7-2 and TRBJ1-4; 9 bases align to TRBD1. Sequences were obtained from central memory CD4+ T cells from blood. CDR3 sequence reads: CASSAGQGLELFF. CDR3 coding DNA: TGTGCCAGCAGCGCGGGACAGGGACTCGAACTGTTTTTT.